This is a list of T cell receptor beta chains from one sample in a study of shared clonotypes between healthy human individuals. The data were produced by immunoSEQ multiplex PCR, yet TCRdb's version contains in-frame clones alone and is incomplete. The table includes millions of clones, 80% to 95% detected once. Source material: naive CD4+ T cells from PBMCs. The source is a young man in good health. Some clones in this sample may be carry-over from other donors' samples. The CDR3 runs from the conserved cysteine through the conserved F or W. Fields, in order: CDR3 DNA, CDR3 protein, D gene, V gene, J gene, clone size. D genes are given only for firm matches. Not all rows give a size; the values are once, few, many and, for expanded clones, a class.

DNA: TGTGCCAGCAGCATAGACATTAACTATGGCTACACCTTC; CDR3: CASSIDINYGYTF; D: NA; V: TRBV2; J: TRBJ1-2; size: NA
DNA: TGTGCCAGCAGCCAAGAGTACCCATGGGAGACCCAGTACTTC; CDR3: CASSQEYPWETQYF; D: NA; V: TRBV14; J: TRBJ2-5; size: NA
DNA: TGTGCCAGCAGTAGGGACGCACCCTACGAGCAGTACTTC; CDR3: CASSRDAPYEQYF; D: NA; V: TRBV6-6; J: TRBJ2-7; size: NA
DNA: TGCGCCAGCAGCACGGGACGACAGGGTGAAACAGATACGCAGTATTTT; CDR3: CASSTGRQGETDTQYF; D: TRBD1; V: TRBV5-1; J: TRBJ2-3; size: NA
DNA: TGTGCCAGCAGCCTCTTAGGGGGTGCAGGCGAGCAGTACTTC; CDR3: CASSLLGGAGEQYF; D: NA; V: TRBV5-4; J: TRBJ2-7; size: NA
DNA: TGTGCCAGCAGCGTAGGACTAGCGGGAGCCCGAAACACCGGGGAGCTGTTTTTT; CDR3: CASSVGLAGARNTGELFF; D: TRBD2; V: TRBV9; J: TRBJ2-2; size: NA
DNA: TGTGCCAGCAGTTCCCGTAAAGAGACCCAGTACTTC; CDR3: CASSSRKETQYF; D: NA; V: TRBV27; J: TRBJ2-5; size: NA
DNA: TGCGCCAGCAGCTTCTCCAACACTGAAGCTTTCTTT; CDR3: CASSFSNTEAFF; D: NA; V: TRBV5-1; J: TRBJ1-1; size: NA
DNA: TGTGCCAGCTCACCGATTAGTGGTGAAGCTTTCTTT; CDR3: CASSPISGEAFF; D: NA; V: TRBV18; J: TRBJ1-1; size: few
DNA: TGTGCTAGTAGCGTGGGAGATACGCAGTATTTT; CDR3: CASSVGDTQYF; D: NA; V: TRBV12-5; J: TRBJ2-3; size: once
DNA: TGTGCCACCAGCAGAGATCCGCTACGGTTGAACACTGAAGCTTTCTTT; CDR3: CATSRDPLRLNTEAFF; D: NA; V: TRBV15; J: TRBJ1-1; size: NA
DNA: TGTGCCAGCAGCCCCTCGGAGGGGGTCGCCTCTGGAAACACCATATATTTT; CDR3: CASSPSEGVASGNTIYF; D: NA; V: TRBV9; J: TRBJ1-3; size: NA
DNA: TGTGCCAGCAGTTTTAGCGGGTACTACAATGAGCAGTTCTTC; CDR3: CASSFSGYYNEQFF; D: TRBD2; V: TRBV27; J: TRBJ2-1; size: NA
DNA: TGTGCCAGCAGCTCCCGGTGGCGGGCCAATGAGCAGTTCTTC; CDR3: CASSSRWRANEQFF; D: NA; V: TRBV11-2; J: TRBJ2-1; size: NA
DNA: TGCAGCGTTGTCACGGAGACCCAGTACTTC; CDR3: CSVVTETQYF; D: NA; V: TRBV29-1; J: TRBJ2-5; size: NA